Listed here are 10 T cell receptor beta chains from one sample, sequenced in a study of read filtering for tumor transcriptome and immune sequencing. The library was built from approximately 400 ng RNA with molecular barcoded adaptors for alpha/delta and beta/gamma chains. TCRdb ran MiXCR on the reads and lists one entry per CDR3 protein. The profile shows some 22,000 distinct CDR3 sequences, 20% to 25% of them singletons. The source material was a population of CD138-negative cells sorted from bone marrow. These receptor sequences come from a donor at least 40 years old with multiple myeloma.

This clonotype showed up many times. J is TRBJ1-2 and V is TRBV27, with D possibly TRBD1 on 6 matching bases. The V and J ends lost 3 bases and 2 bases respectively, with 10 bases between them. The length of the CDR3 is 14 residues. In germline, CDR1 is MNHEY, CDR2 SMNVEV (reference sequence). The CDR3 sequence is CASSLNRVNYGYTF. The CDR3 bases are TGTGCCAGCAGTTTGAACAGGGTGAACTATGGCTACACCTTC.

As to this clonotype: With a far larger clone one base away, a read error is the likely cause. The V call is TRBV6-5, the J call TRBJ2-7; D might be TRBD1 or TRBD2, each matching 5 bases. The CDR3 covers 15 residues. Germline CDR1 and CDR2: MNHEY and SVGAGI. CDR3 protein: CTSSYWDVLSYEQYF. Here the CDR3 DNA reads TGTACCAGCAGTTACTGGGACGTCCTGTCCTACGAGCAGTACTTC.

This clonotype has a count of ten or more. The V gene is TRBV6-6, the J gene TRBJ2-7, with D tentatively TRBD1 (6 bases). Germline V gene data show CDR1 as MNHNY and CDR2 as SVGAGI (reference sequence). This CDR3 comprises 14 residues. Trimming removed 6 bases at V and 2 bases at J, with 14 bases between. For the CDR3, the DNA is TGTGCCAGCAGCCAACAGGGAAACCCCTACGAGCAGTACTTC. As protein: CASSQQGNPYEQYF.

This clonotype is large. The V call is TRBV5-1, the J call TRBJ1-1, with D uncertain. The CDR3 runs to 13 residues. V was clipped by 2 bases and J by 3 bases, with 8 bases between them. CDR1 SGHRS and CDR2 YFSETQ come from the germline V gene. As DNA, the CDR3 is TGCGCCAGCAGCTTTTATGGGGACACTGAAGCTTTCTTT. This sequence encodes CASSFYGDTEAFF. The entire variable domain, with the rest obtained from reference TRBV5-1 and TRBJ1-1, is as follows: KAGVTQTPRYLIKTRGQQVTLSCSPISGHRSVSWYQQTPGQGLQFLFEYFSETQRNKGNFPGRFSGRQFSNSRSEMNVSTLELGDSALYLCASSFYGDTEAFFGQGTRLTVV.

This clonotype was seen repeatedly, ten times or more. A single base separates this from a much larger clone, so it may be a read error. CDR3 protein: CSVGRQGTVNTEALF. In nucleotides, the CDR3 is TGCAGCGTTGGGAGACAGGGGACGGTGAACACTGAAGCTCTCTTT. J is TRBJ1-1 and V is TRBV29-1, with 8 bases matching TRBD1. CDR1 and CDR2 (germline): SQVTM, ANQGSEA. This CDR3 contains 15 residues.

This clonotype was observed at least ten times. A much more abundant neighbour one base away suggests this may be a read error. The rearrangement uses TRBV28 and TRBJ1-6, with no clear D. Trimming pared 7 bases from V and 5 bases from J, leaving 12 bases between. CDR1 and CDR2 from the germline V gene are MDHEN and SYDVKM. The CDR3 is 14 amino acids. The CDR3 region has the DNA TGTGCCAGCACCTTGGTTGGGGATAATTCACCCCTCCACTTT. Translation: CASTLVGDNSPLHF.

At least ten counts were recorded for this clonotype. The CDR3 coding sequence is TGTGCCACCAGTGACCCCAGTGGGACTACAGCAAATGAGCAGTTCTTC. This sequence encodes CATSDPSGTTANEQFF. The V call is TRBV24-1, the J call TRBJ2-1; 7 bases align to TRBD2. V shed 4 bases and J 7 bases; nucleotides not matched to a gene: 12. CDR1 is KGHDR and CDR2 is SFDVKD in the germline V gene. The CDR3 consists of 16 residues.

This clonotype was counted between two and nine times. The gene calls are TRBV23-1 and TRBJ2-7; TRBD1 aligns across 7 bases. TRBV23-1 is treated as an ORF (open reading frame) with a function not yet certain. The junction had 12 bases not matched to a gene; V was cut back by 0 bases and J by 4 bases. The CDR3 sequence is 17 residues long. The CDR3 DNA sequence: TGCGCCAGCAGTCAATCACAGGGGTCTCTGGTCCTTTACGAGCAGTACTTC. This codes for CASSQSQGSLVLYEQYF.

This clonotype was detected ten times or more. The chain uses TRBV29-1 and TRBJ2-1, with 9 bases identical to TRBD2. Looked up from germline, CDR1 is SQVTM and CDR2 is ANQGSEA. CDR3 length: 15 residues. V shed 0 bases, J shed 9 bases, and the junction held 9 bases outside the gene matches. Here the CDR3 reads CSVEDAVAGEFEQFF. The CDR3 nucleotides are TGCAGCGTTGAAGATGCGGTAGCGGGAGAGTTTGAGCAGTTCTTC.

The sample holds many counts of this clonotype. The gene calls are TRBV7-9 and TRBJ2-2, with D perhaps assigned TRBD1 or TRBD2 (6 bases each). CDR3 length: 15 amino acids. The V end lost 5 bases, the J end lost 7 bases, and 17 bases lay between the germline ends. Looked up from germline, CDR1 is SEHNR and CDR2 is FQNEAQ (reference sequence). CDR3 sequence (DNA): TGTGCCAGCAGCCCAGGAGGGGGGCGCCTCGGGGAGCTGTTTTTT. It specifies CASSPGGGRLGELFF.